Shown below are 8 T cell receptor beta chains from a single sample sequenced in a study of early T cells in non-severe SARS-CoV-2 infection. TCRdb reprocessed the 5' RACE reads with MiXCR, giving one entry per CDR3 protein. Found here are 25,000 to 30,000 distinct CDR3 sequences, less than 4.5% of them singletons; the top ten hold about an eighth. Sequenced material: whole blood. Source of these receptors: an adult who was a healthcare worker with PCR-confirmed SARS-CoV-2 infection or an uninfected control (not recorded which).

This clonotype was found many times. This chain joins TRBV12-3 or TRBV12-4 and TRBJ2-1, with 12 bases lining up with TRBD2. This CDR3 is built from 15 residues. With V trimmed by 5 bases and J by 7 bases, 6 bases remained unmatched. The CDR3 DNA sequence: TGTGCCAGCAGTCCTCTAGCGGGAGGGAGGAATGAGCAGTTCTTC. Translated, it gives CASSPLAGGRNEQFF.

This CDR3 reads CASSLLGQGASKAFF. CDR3 in DNA: TGTGCCAGCAGCTTACTTGGACAGGGGGCTAGTAAAGCTTTCTTT. This sequence joins TRBV7-8 and TRBJ1-1, with 11 nucleotides matching TRBD1. CDR3 length: 15 amino acids. J lost 9 bases, V lost 2 bases, and 8 bases had no gene match. Germline CDR1 SGHVS, CDR2 FQNEAQ.

This clonotype was seen repeatedly, ten times or more. The chain links TRBV11-2 to TRBJ2-5; no firm D call. The germline V gene encodes CDR1 SGHAT and CDR2 FQNNGV. The CDR3 runs 12 residues. Trimming cost V 5 bases and J 1 base, with 5 bases left between them. The CDR3 reads CASSQVQETQYF. The CDR3 DNA reads TGTGCCAGCAGCCAGGTCCAAGAGACCCAGTACTTC.

This chain connects TRBV19 to TRBJ1-2, with 8 nucleotides matching TRBD1. V was pared by 4 bases and J by 3 bases, with 7 bases of the junction left unmatched. CDR3 size: 15 residues. Germline values: CDR1 LNHDA, CDR2 SQIVND (reference sequence). The CDR3 sequence: CASSTGTGRHYGYTF. DNA of the CDR3: TGTGCCAGTAGTACCGGGACAGGAAGACACTATGGCTACACCTTC.

Many counts were recorded for this clonotype. The chain uses TRBV9 and TRBJ2-5; D possibly corresponds to TRBD2 (6 bases). Germline V gives CDR1 SGDLS, CDR2 YYNGEE. Trimming took off 4 bases at V and 0 bases at J, with 13 bases between the two ends. The CDR3 consists of 15 residues. CDR3 sequence reads: CASSNRGTDQETQYF. DNA for the CDR3: TGTGCCAGCAGCAACCGCGGGACGGACCAAGAGACCCAGTACTTC.

This clonotype was counted between two and nine times. The CDR3 spells CASSPGDTQYF. The CDR3 DNA reads TGTGCCAGCAGCCCTGGAGATACGCAGTATTTT. The V and J genes are TRBV5-4 and TRBJ2-3; no clear D gene. Trimming took 4 bases from V and 5 from J, leaving 5 bases between them. CDR1 SGHNT and CDR2 YYREEE come from the germline V gene (reference sequence). The CDR3 is 11 residues long.

This clonotype was observed many times. A read error may account for a junction end that differs from germline. J is TRBJ2-5 and V is TRBV7-7; D is possibly TRBD1 (6 bases). Germline loops: CDR1 SSHAT, CDR2 FNYEAQ (reference sequence). CDR3 length: 16 amino acids. CDR3 residues: CASSREQGEERETQYF. CDR3 DNA: TGTGCTAGCAGCCGAGAACAGGGAGAGGAGCGAGAGACCCAGTACTTC.

This clonotype has a handful of counts. The chain links TRBV6-6 to TRBJ1-2, with 7 bases aligning to TRBD1. Germline trimming cut 11 bases from V and 3 bases from J; bases unmatched to any gene: 12. Germline lookup yields CDR1 MNHNY and CDR2 SVGAGI (reference sequence). This CDR3 is 14 amino acids long. The CDR3 nucleotides are TGTGCCGCAACCCGGACAGGTGGGGACTATGGCTACACCTTC. Translating it yields CAATRTGGDYGYTF.